The 7 T cell receptor beta chains in this list originate from one sample, sequenced in a study of blood T cell repertoires in COVID-19. TCRdb's table, derived via immunoSEQ multiplex PCR, lists solely in-frame clones and lacks some. The sample holds over 200,000 clones, more than 80% seen once. Input material: peripheral blood. Every receptor here comes from a woman aged 30 to 39 with COVID-19, enrolled during active disease.

This clone was picked up a small number of times. The chain combines TRBV6-1 with TRBJ1-5, with D maybe TRBD1 (6 bases). The germline CDR1 and CDR2 sequences are MNHNS and SASEGT. This CDR3 spans 14 amino acids. Trimming stripped 3 bases from V and 6 bases from J, with 12 bases between. The CDR3 bases are TGTGCCAGCAGTGACAGGGGACGTAGTCAGCCCCAGCATTTT. Protein product: CASSDRGRSQPQHF.

The chain employs TRBV4-1 and TRBJ2-5, with TRBD1 as a possible D gene (6 bases). This CDR3 spans 15 amino acids. V dropped 0 bases and J dropped 4 bases, with 12 bases sitting between them. Germline CDR1 reads MGHRA; CDR2 reads YSYEKL. The CDR3 is CASSQDKGVGETQYF. CDR3 bases: TGCGCCAGCAGCCAAGATAAGGGGGTTGGAGAGACCCAGTACTTC.

The DNA of the CDR3 is TGTGCCAGCAGCCTCCGGTCGAACTCTGGAAACACCATATATTTT. Its protein is CASSLRSNSGNTIYF. The rearrangement joins TRBV11-1 to TRBJ1-3; D is uncertain. Trimming removed 5 bases from V and 0 bases from J, with 11 bases in between. Germline values: CDR1 SGHAT, CDR2 FQDESV (reference sequence). This CDR3 region has 15 residues.

This chain uses TRBV12-3 or TRBV12-4 with TRBJ1-3, with a possible D match to TRBD1 (6 bases). CDR3 length equals 13 residues. V lost 6 bases, J lost 4 bases, and 10 bases lay in between. CDR3 amino acids: CASRPDRGNTIYF. The CDR3, as DNA: TGTGCCAGCAGACCCGACAGGGGAAACACCATATATTTT.

This clone was observed a handful of times. The V and J genes are TRBV12-3 or TRBV12-4 and TRBJ1-2, with 8 bases aligning to TRBD1. V dropped 4 bases and J dropped 7; count of bases not matched to a gene: 5. This CDR3 region has 13 residues. Written as DNA, the CDR3 is TGTGCCAGCAGTTCCTTCGGGACAGGTGGCTACACCTTC. As protein: CASSSFGTGGYTF.

This clone was detected only once. The chain links TRBV28 to TRBJ1-1, with a possible D match to TRBD1 (5 bases). The V end lost 2 bases, the J end lost 5 bases, and 6 bases lay between the germline ends. The CDR3 contains 12 residues. CDR1 is MDHEN, CDR2 SYDVKM, per germline. The DNA of the CDR3 is TGTGCCAGCAGTTTACAGGGAACTGAAGCTTTCTTT. It codes for CASSLQGTEAFF.

The chain's CDR3 is CASSAGTSGGAPDTQYF. DNA of the CDR3: TGTGCCAGCAGCGCCGGGACTAGCGGGGGGGCCCCAGATACGCAGTATTTT. The rearrangement joins TRBV9 to TRBJ2-3; 16 bases align to TRBD2. The CDR3 length is 17 residues. Germline assignment: CDR1 SGDLS and CDR2 YYNGEE. The V gene end was trimmed by 3 bases and the J gene end by 4 bases; junction bases not matched to a gene: 5.